What follows are 14 T cell receptor beta chains derived from one specimen sequenced in a study of blood T cell repertoires in COVID-19. The method was immunoSEQ multiplex PCR; TCRdb's version includes in-frame clones alone and lacks a portion of them. This table holds about 220,000 clones, roughly four fifths found once. The sequenced material came from PBMCs or T cells enriched from blood (not recorded which). The receptors were sampled from a woman between 40 and 50 years old with acute COVID-19.

The chain's CDR3 is CASSLAWGELFF. The CDR3 DNA reads as TGTGCCAGCAGTTTAGCGTGGGGCGAGCTGTTTTTT. The J gene is TRBJ2-2, the V gene TRBV12-3 or TRBV12-4, with D possibly TRBD1 on 5 matching bases. V was trimmed by 0 bases and J by 11 bases, leaving 7 bases between them. The length of the CDR3 is 12 residues.

The chain couples TRBV5-1 to TRBJ1-5; maybe TRBD1 (6 bases). The V gene lost 9 bases and the J gene lost 3 bases, with 25 bases spanning the gap. The CDR3 has 17 amino acids. The germline CDR1 and CDR2 sequences are SGHRS and YFSETQ. DNA for the CDR3: TGCGCCACGCTCCTGATCGGGTCGGACAGTAACAATCAGCCCCAGCATTTT. It yields the protein CATLLIGSDSNNQPQHF.

The V gene is TRBV19, the J gene TRBJ2-7; D possibly corresponds to TRBD1 (5 bases). CDR3 length: 13 residues. Trimming cost V 6 bases and J 1 base, with 10 bases left between them. Per the germline V gene, CDR1 is LNHDA and CDR2 is SQIVND (reference sequence). CDR3 in DNA: TGTGCCAGTAGGGGTCAGGGTTCCTACGAGCAGTACTTC. Its translation is CASRGQGSYEQYF.

In DNA, the CDR3 is TGTGCCACCAGTGACCGTAAAAGACTAGCGGGAGTTTTCAATGAGCAGTTCTTC. Translating gives CATSDRKRLAGVFNEQFF. The genes are TRBV24-1 and TRBJ2-1; 12 positions match TRBD2. With V trimmed by 4 bases and J by 6 bases, 12 bases remained unmatched. The CDR3 loop spans 18 amino acids. Germline assignment: CDR1 KGHDR and CDR2 SFDVKD.

V gene TRBV27 combines with J gene TRBJ2-1, with 10 nucleotides matching TRBD2. The CDR3 is 16 residues long. The germline CDR1 and CDR2 sequences are MNHEY and SMNVEV (reference sequence). Trimming at V came to 7 bases and at J to 7 bases, leaving 13 bases not matched to a gene. This chain's CDR3 is CASNNAGTSVLNEQFF. Here the CDR3 DNA reads TGTGCCAGCAACAACGCGGGGACTAGCGTCCTGAATGAGCAGTTCTTC.

The gene calls are TRBV19 and TRBJ1-1; 7 bases are shared with TRBD1. Per germline, CDR1 LNHDA and CDR2 SQIVND (reference sequence). There are 14 residues in the CDR3. V dropped 4 bases and J dropped 1; count of bases not matched to a gene: 3. CDR3 in amino acids: CASSTNRGNTEAFF. CDR3 DNA: TGTGCCAGTAGTACTAACAGGGGGAACACTGAAGCTTTCTTT.

A single count supports this clone. The chain recombines TRBV28 with TRBJ1-6; tentative D call: TRBD1 (6 bases). Germline loops: CDR1 MDHEN, CDR2 SYDVKM. V was cut by 9 bases and J by 7 bases, with 31 bases left in between. The CDR3 length is 19 residues. DNA for the CDR3: TGTGCCAGTCGGGGATTCCAGGGGCTAACAACCAAAGGGAATTCACCCCTCCACTTT. It specifies CASRGFQGLTTKGNSPLHF.

V gene TRBV5-4 combines with J gene TRBJ1-6, with 9 bases lining up with TRBD1. CDR3 length equals 17 residues. Trimming removed 8 bases from V and 8 bases from J; junction bases left unmatched: 17. Germline CDR1 and CDR2: SGHNT and YYREEE (reference sequence). The chain's CDR3 is CASHEPGQGSSDSPLHF. CDR3 in DNA: TGTGCCAGTCACGAACCGGGACAGGGATCGTCTGATTCACCCCTCCACTTT.

The CDR3 region is CASPRDKLWDRPNTGELFF. The CDR3 DNA sequence: TGCGCCAGCCCCCGGGATAAACTCTGGGACAGGCCGAACACCGGGGAGCTGTTTTTT. The V gene is TRBV4-1, the J gene TRBJ2-2; 8 nucleotides align to TRBD1. Germline CDR1 reads MGHRA; CDR2 reads YSYEKL. J gave up 0 bases and V 8 bases, and 17 bases lay outside the gene matches. This CDR3 comprises 19 residues.

The genes are TRBV5-6 and TRBJ2-3; tentative D call: TRBD2 (5 bases). V lost 4 bases and J lost 0, with 12 bases in between. Germline loops: CDR1 SGHDT, CDR2 YYEEEE. This CDR3 comprises 15 residues. Written as DNA, the CDR3 is TGTGCCAGCAGCGGACGAAGGACTAGCACAGATACGCAGTATTTT. This gives the protein CASSGRRTSTDTQYF. Full variable domain (remainder filled in from reference TRBV5-6 and TRBJ2-3): DAGVTQSPTHLIKTRGQQVTLRCSPKSGHDTVSWYQQALGQGPQFIFQYYEEEERQRGNFPDRFSGHQFPNYSSELNVNALLLGDSALYLCASSGRRTSTDTQYFGPGTRLTVL.

This chain links TRBV7-9 with TRBJ2-2; a possible D gene is TRBD2 (6 bases). V gave up 7 bases and J gave up 8 bases, with 20 bases separating them. This CDR3 is built from 15 residues. CDR1 and CDR2 from the germline V gene are SEHNR and FQNEAQ (reference sequence). CDR3 region: CASTNLMRDGGELFF. In DNA, the CDR3 is TGTGCCAGCACCAACCTTATGCGGGATGGAGGGGAGCTGTTTTTT. Combining the CDR3 with reference TRBV7-9 and TRBJ2-2 gives the whole variable domain DTGVSQNPRHKITKRGQNVTFRCDPISEHNRLYWYRQTLGQGPEFLTYFQNEAQLEKSRLLSDRFSAERPKGSFSTLEIQRTEQGDSAMYLCASTNLMRDGGELFFGEGSRLTVL.

V gene TRBV5-1 combines with J gene TRBJ2-1; the D gene is possibly TRBD2 (6 bases). This CDR3 is 13 amino acids long. Germline lookup yields CDR1 SGHRS and CDR2 YFSETQ. V was pared by 7 bases and J by 8 bases, with 16 bases between. CDR3 sequence reads: CASQTLGRDEQFF. In nucleotides, the CDR3 is TGCGCCAGCCAGACGCTCGGGAGAGATGAGCAGTTCTTC.

This clone has just one count. The V call is TRBV29-1, the J call TRBJ1-1; TRBD1 might be the D (6 bases). The CDR3 is 13 amino acids. Per the germline V gene, CDR1 is SQVTM and CDR2 is ANQGSEA. Trimming left V 6 bases short and J 3 bases short, with 14 bases between. The CDR3 region is CSVEGVGYTEAFF. The CDR3 DNA reads as TGCAGCGTCGAGGGGGTGGGGTACACTGAAGCTTTCTTT. Using reference TRBV29-1 and TRBJ1-1 for the parts outside the CDR3, the full variable domain is SAVISQKPSRDICQRGTSLTIQCQVDSQVTMMFWYRQQPGQSLTLIATANQGSEATYESGFVIDKFPISRPNLTFSTLTVSNMSPEDSSIYLCSVEGVGYTEAFFGQGTRLTVV.

In its sample, this clone was seen once. This rearrangement joins TRBV3-1 (or the pseudogene TRBV3-2) to TRBJ2-3; TRBD2 matches 7 bases. V was pared by 2 bases and J by 0 bases, with 5 bases of the junction left unmatched. CDR1 is LGHDT, CDR2 YNNKEL, per germline (reference sequence). The CDR3 consists of 16 residues. In DNA form, the CDR3 reads TGTGCCAGCAGCCAAAATCTACTAGCGAGCACAGATACGCAGTATTTT. This translates into CASSQNLLASTDTQYF.